Presented here are 5 T cell receptor beta chains from one specimen sequenced in a study of cytomegalovirus exposure and HLA in healthy donors. Using immunoSEQ multiplex PCR, the repertoire was profiled, and TCRdb retains in-frame clones only, with some absent. The sample includes about 120,000 clones, 70% to 90% of them seen just once. The sample was PBMCs. The receptor set was obtained from a woman between 18 and 29 years old in good health and CMV-seropositive.

This clone was seen only a few times. The V gene is TRBV27, the J gene TRBJ1-3, with no clear D. Between the trimmed V and J ends, which lost 5 bases and 0 bases, there was a span of 8 bases. From germline, CDR1 is MNHEY and CDR2 SMNVEV (reference sequence). This CDR3 region has 14 residues. This CDR3 reads CASSPTSSGNTIYF. CDR3 DNA sequence: TGTGCCAGCAGTCCCACGAGCTCTGGAAACACCATATATTTT.

This clone was picked up one time. This chain connects TRBV7-9 to TRBJ1-1; 8 positions match TRBD1. The V and J ends lost 5 bases and 4 bases, in that order; junction bases with no gene match: 12. Looked up from germline, CDR1 is SEHNR and CDR2 is FQNEAQ (reference sequence). The CDR3 contains 16 residues. Written as DNA, the CDR3 is TGTGCCAGCAGCCCCAAATGGACAGGGTGGGGCACTGAAGCTTTCTTT. It is translated as CASSPKWTGWGTEAFF.

V is TRBV7-2 and J is TRBJ2-7, with TRBD2 as a possible D gene (5 bases). The length of the CDR3 is 19 residues. Between the trimmed V and J ends, which lost 2 bases and 0 bases, there was a span of 23 bases. Germline CDR1 and CDR2: SGHTA and FQGNSA. The CDR3 protein is CASSLRDSGLLVGSYEQYF. CDR3 sequence (DNA): TGTGCCAGCAGCTTACGGGATTCGGGCCTCCTAGTAGGCTCCTACGAGCAGTACTTC.

The gene calls are TRBV5-4 and TRBJ2-7, with 8 bases aligning to TRBD1. CDR3 length: 15 amino acids. Germline V CDR1 and CDR2: SGHNT, YYREEE (reference sequence). Losses at the gene ends were 3 bases for V and 6 bases for J; bases not matched to a gene: 11. This chain's CDR3 is CASSSRDRGGGEQYF. CDR3 DNA sequence: TGTGCCAGCAGCTCCAGAGACAGGGGAGGCGGCGAGCAGTACTTC.

The CDR3: CASSSLYGLNNTEAFF. CDR3 nucleotide sequence: TGTGCCAGCAGCTCTCTCTATGGACTGAACAACACTGAAGCTTTCTTT. The J gene is TRBJ1-1, the V gene TRBV7-6; D not certain. The CDR3 is 16 amino acids. Germline V lookup: CDR1 SGHVS, CDR2 FNYEAQ. With 4 bases removed from V and 2 bases from J, the gap between germline ends came to 17 bases. The full variable domain, completed using reference TRBV7-6 and TRBJ1-1, is GAGVSQSPRYKVTKRGQDVALRCDPISGHVSLYWYRQALGQGPEFLTYFNYEAQQDKSGLPNDRFSAERPEGSISTLTIQRTEQRDSAMYRCASSSLYGLNNTEAFFGQGTRLTVV.